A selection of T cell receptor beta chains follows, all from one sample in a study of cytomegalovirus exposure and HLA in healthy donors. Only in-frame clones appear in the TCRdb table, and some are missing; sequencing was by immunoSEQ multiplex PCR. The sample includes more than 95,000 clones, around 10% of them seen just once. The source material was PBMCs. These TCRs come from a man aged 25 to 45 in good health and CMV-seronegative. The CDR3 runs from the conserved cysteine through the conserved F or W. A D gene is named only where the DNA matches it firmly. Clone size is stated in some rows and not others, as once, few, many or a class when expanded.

CDR3 DNA: TGTGCCAGTATTCGTCGGGGGGGCAATGAGCAGTTCTTC
CDR3 protein: CASIRRGGNEQFF
D gene: TRBD2
J gene: TRBJ2-1
V gene: TRBV19
clone size: NA

CDR3 DNA: TGTGCCAGTCAGGAGGGAGGAGGGAGTTCCTACGAGCAGTACTTC
CDR3 protein: CASQEGGGSSYEQYF
D gene: NA
J gene: TRBJ2-7
V gene: TRBV6-5
clone size: few

CDR3 DNA: TGTGCCAGCAGCACAGGGACAGGGAGCACAGATACGCAGTATTTT
CDR3 protein: CASSTGTGSTDTQYF
D gene: TRBD1
J gene: TRBJ2-3
V gene: TRBV5-8
clone size: NA

CDR3 DNA: TGCGCCAGCAGCCAACCGGGGGGGCGTGGGAATGAGCAGTTCTTC
CDR3 protein: CASSQPGGRGNEQFF
D gene: TRBD2
J gene: TRBJ2-1
V gene: TRBV4-1
clone size: few

CDR3 DNA: TGCGCCAGCAGCCAAGGACAGGGGGATAATTCACCCCTCCACTTT
CDR3 protein: CASSQGQGDNSPLHF
D gene: TRBD1
J gene: TRBJ1-6
V gene: TRBV4-3
clone size: few

CDR3 DNA: TGCGCCAGCAGGCAGGGACAGGGATCATCTGGGGCCAACGTCCTGACTTTC
CDR3 protein: CASRQGQGSSGANVLTF
D gene: TRBD1
J gene: TRBJ2-6
V gene: TRBV10-2
clone size: few

CDR3 DNA: TGCAGCGTTGGCGACAGGGGATTTAGCTCCTACGAGCAGTACTTC
CDR3 protein: CSVGDRGFSSYEQYF
D gene: TRBD1
J gene: TRBJ2-7
V gene: TRBV29-1
clone size: few

CDR3 DNA: TGTGCCAGCAGCTTAGGTTCCTTCAGCTCTGGAAACACCATATATTTT
CDR3 protein: CASSLGSFSSGNTIYF
D gene: NA
J gene: TRBJ1-3
V gene: TRBV7-6
clone size: NA

CDR3 DNA: TGTGCCAGTAGTATAGTTCACAGATCGTACGAGCAGTACTTC
CDR3 protein: CASSIVHRSYEQYF
D gene: NA
J gene: TRBJ2-7
V gene: TRBV19
clone size: few

CDR3 DNA: TGTGCCAGTAGTATAGAGGGCCCCTGGGAGACCCAGTACTTC
CDR3 protein: CASSIEGPWETQYF
D gene: NA
J gene: TRBJ2-5
V gene: TRBV19
clone size: few

CDR3 DNA: TGTGCCAGCAGTTTTTTCTACAGGGGCCGCCCGAACATTCAGTACTTC
CDR3 protein: CASSFFYRGRPNIQYF
D gene: TRBD1
J gene: TRBJ2-4
V gene: TRBV27
clone size: few

CDR3 DNA: TGTGCCATCAGTGATAGGGGGCGGGGCACTGAAGCTTTCTTT
CDR3 protein: CAISDRGRGTEAFF
D gene: TRBD1
J gene: TRBJ1-1
V gene: TRBV10-3
clone size: NA

CDR3 DNA: TGTGCCAGCAGTGACGGAGACACAGATACGCAGTATTTT
CDR3 protein: CASSDGDTDTQYF
D gene: NA
J gene: TRBJ2-3
V gene: TRBV6-4
clone size: NA

CDR3 DNA: TGTGCCAGCAGCGAACTACAGGGTTATGAAAAACTGTTTTTT
CDR3 protein: CASSELQGYEKLFF
D gene: NA
J gene: TRBJ1-4
V gene: TRBV7-9
clone size: few

CDR3 DNA: TGCAGCGGGGGGACAGTCCCGGGGTATGGCTACACCTTC
CDR3 protein: CSGGTVPGYGYTF
D gene: TRBD1
J gene: TRBJ1-2
V gene: TRBV29-1
clone size: NA

CDR3 DNA: TGTGCCAGTAGTATAGATAGATACCCCCTTGGGGGAGGGACCTTTTCCCGCTCCTACGAGCAGTACTTC
CDR3 protein: CASSIDRYPLGGGTFSRSYEQYF
D gene: TRBD2
J gene: TRBJ2-7
V gene: TRBV19
clone size: few

CDR3 DNA: TGCGCCAGCAGCTGGGACAGCCCTGACACGGGCTACACCTTC
CDR3 protein: CASSWDSPDTGYTF
D gene: TRBD1
J gene: TRBJ1-2
V gene: TRBV5-1
clone size: few

CDR3 DNA: TGTGCCAGCTCACCCACCCCTGGCAGGGTAGTCGAAAAACTGTTTTTT
CDR3 protein: CASSPTPGRVVEKLFF
D gene: NA
J gene: TRBJ1-4
V gene: TRBV18
clone size: NA

CDR3 DNA: TGTGCCAGTACCCCTAGCGGGAGGTTCTCTGGGGCCAACGTCCTGACTTTC
CDR3 protein: CASTPSGRFSGANVLTF
D gene: TRBD2
J gene: TRBJ2-6
V gene: TRBV19
clone size: few

CDR3 DNA: TGTGCCAGCAGCTTGGGGACAGGCCAAGAGACCCAGTACTTC
CDR3 protein: CASSLGTGQETQYF
D gene: TRBD1
J gene: TRBJ2-5
V gene: TRBV5-4
clone size: NA

CDR3 DNA: TGCGCCAGCAGCACCGAGGGAAACACCATATATTTT
CDR3 protein: CASSTEGNTIYF
D gene: NA
J gene: TRBJ1-3
V gene: TRBV5-1
clone size: NA

CDR3 DNA: TGTGCCAGCAGCTTACTGCCTAGCGGGAGCACAGATACGCAGTATTTT
CDR3 protein: CASSLLPSGSTDTQYF
D gene: TRBD2
J gene: TRBJ2-3
V gene: TRBV7-3
clone size: NA

CDR3 DNA: TGTGCCAGCAGCGAAGTCCGGACAGGGAGGGTAGTGGACTACGAGCAGTACTTC
CDR3 protein: CASSEVRTGRVVDYEQYF
D gene: NA
J gene: TRBJ2-7
V gene: TRBV5-5
clone size: few

CDR3 DNA: TGTGCCATCAGCCAAAACAGGGGTCTAGGCGAGCAGTACTTC
CDR3 protein: CAISQNRGLGEQYF
D gene: TRBD1
J gene: TRBJ2-7
V gene: TRBV10-3
clone size: few

CDR3 DNA: TGCAGCGTTGAGGGGGCGGAAGGCTACACCTTC
CDR3 protein: CSVEGAEGYTF
D gene: NA
J gene: TRBJ1-2
V gene: TRBV29-1
clone size: few

CDR3 DNA: TGTGCCAGTAGTATCCGGGGGACAGACCAAGAGACCCAGTACTTC
CDR3 protein: CASSIRGTDQETQYF
D gene: NA
J gene: TRBJ2-5
V gene: TRBV19
clone size: NA

CDR3 DNA: TGCGCCAGCAGGGAAAGGGGCGACGAGCAGTACTTC
CDR3 protein: CASRERGDEQYF
D gene: NA
J gene: TRBJ2-7
V gene: TRBV10-2
clone size: NA

CDR3 DNA: TGTGCCAGTAGGCCCCAGGGGTGGGGGGGCATTCAGTACTTC
CDR3 protein: CASRPQGWGGIQYF
D gene: NA
J gene: TRBJ2-4
V gene: TRBV19
clone size: few

CDR3 DNA: TGTGCCAGCAGTGACTCGGGGACAAGCTCTGGGGCCAACGTCCTGACTTTC
CDR3 protein: CASSDSGTSSGANVLTF
D gene: NA
J gene: TRBJ2-6
V gene: TRBV6-4
clone size: few

CDR3 DNA: TGTGCCAGTAGTAAAGGGACAGGGAAGAGTACGCAGCCCCAGCATTTT
CDR3 protein: CASSKGTGKSTQPQHF
D gene: TRBD1
J gene: TRBJ1-5
V gene: TRBV19
clone size: few

CDR3 DNA: TGTGCCAGCAGTGACTCGGGGACTAGCGGGAGGTACGAGCAGTACTTC
CDR3 protein: CASSDSGTSGRYEQYF
D gene: TRBD2
J gene: TRBJ2-7
V gene: TRBV6-4
clone size: NA

CDR3 DNA: TGTGCCATCAGTGGGGTCAGGGGGCGGCCTGGATCACCCCTCCACTTT
CDR3 protein: CAISGVRGRPGSPLHF
D gene: TRBD1
J gene: TRBJ1-6
V gene: TRBV10-3
clone size: few

CDR3 DNA: TGTGCCAGCTCGCCCCCGGTAACTAGCGGGATCGTTAGTGAGCAGTACTTC
CDR3 protein: CASSPPVTSGIVSEQYF
D gene: TRBD2
J gene: TRBJ2-7
V gene: TRBV7-9
clone size: few

CDR3 DNA: TGTGCCAGCAGTTTTCGGACAGACAACACTGAAGCTTTCTTT
CDR3 protein: CASSFRTDNTEAFF
D gene: NA
J gene: TRBJ1-1
V gene: TRBV6-5
clone size: NA

CDR3 DNA: TGTGCCAGCAGTGACTCCTTAGCGGGAGTTGATACGCAGTATTTT
CDR3 protein: CASSDSLAGVDTQYF
D gene: TRBD2
J gene: TRBJ2-3
V gene: TRBV6-4
clone size: many

CDR3 DNA: TGTGCCAGCAGCCTGCGACAGGGATTAGATGAAAAACTGTTTTTT
CDR3 protein: CASSLRQGLDEKLFF
D gene: TRBD1
J gene: TRBJ1-4
V gene: TRBV9
clone size: NA

CDR3 DNA: TGTGCCAGTAGTAGGTGGACAGGGTCAGATACGCAGTATTTT
CDR3 protein: CASSRWTGSDTQYF
D gene: TRBD1
J gene: TRBJ2-3
V gene: TRBV19
clone size: few

CDR3 DNA: TGTGCCAGTCGCTACCAGGAGGGGAAGAATCAGCCCCAGCATTTT
CDR3 protein: CASRYQEGKNQPQHF
D gene: NA
J gene: TRBJ1-5
V gene: TRBV19
clone size: NA

CDR3 DNA: TGTGCCAGCAGTGATAGAAGCACTGAAGCTTTCTTT
CDR3 protein: CASSDRSTEAFF
D gene: NA
J gene: TRBJ1-1
V gene: TRBV25-1
clone size: NA

CDR3 DNA: TGCGCCAGCAGCTTGGGGACTAGCGGGGCCTACGAGCAGTACTTC
CDR3 protein: CASSLGTSGAYEQYF
D gene: TRBD2
J gene: TRBJ2-7
V gene: TRBV5-1
clone size: few

CDR3 DNA: TGTGCCAGCAGCCTTGCTTCAGGGGGTTTCTCTGGAAACACCATATATTTT
CDR3 protein: CASSLASGGFSGNTIYF
D gene: TRBD1
J gene: TRBJ1-3
V gene: TRBV7-2
clone size: NA

CDR3 DNA: TGTGCCAGTAGATCAGGGGGCCGGGAGACCCAGTACTTC
CDR3 protein: CASRSGGRETQYF
D gene: TRBD1
J gene: TRBJ2-5
V gene: TRBV19
clone size: NA

CDR3 DNA: TGTGCCAGTAGTATTTTGTGGGCTGGAGAGCAGTACTTC
CDR3 protein: CASSILWAGEQYF
D gene: NA
J gene: TRBJ2-7
V gene: TRBV19
clone size: NA

CDR3 DNA: TGCGCCAGCAGCTGGGGCCGAACTCGACCCTCCACTCCGGACGAGCAGTACTTC
CDR3 protein: CASSWGRTRPSTPDEQYF
D gene: NA
J gene: TRBJ2-7
V gene: TRBV5-1
clone size: NA

CDR3 DNA: TGTGCCAGCAGCTTGGGACTTAGTAATAATGAAAAACTGTTTTTT
CDR3 protein: CASSLGLSNNEKLFF
D gene: NA
J gene: TRBJ1-4
V gene: TRBV5-4
clone size: few

CDR3 DNA: TGTGCCAGTAGTATAAGACTAGCGGGAGGGCAAGAGACCCAGTACTTC
CDR3 protein: CASSIRLAGGQETQYF
D gene: TRBD2
J gene: TRBJ2-5
V gene: TRBV19
clone size: few

CDR3 DNA: TGTGCCAGCAGCTCAGGGTTCTTTGCTGAAGCTTTCTTT
CDR3 protein: CASSSGFFAEAFF
D gene: NA
J gene: TRBJ1-1
V gene: TRBV7-2
clone size: NA

CDR3 DNA: TGTGCCAGCAGCAAACCAGATGAAAGTTACGGCTACACCTTC
CDR3 protein: CASSKPDESYGYTF
D gene: NA
J gene: TRBJ1-2
V gene: TRBV21-1
clone size: NA

CDR3 DNA: TGTGCCAGCAGCGTAGGGACAGGGGCCGAGCAGTACTTC
CDR3 protein: CASSVGTGAEQYF
D gene: TRBD1
J gene: TRBJ2-7
V gene: TRBV9
clone size: few

CDR3 DNA: TGTGCCAGCAGCTTAACAGACACTGAAGCTTTCTTT
CDR3 protein: CASSLTDTEAFF
D gene: NA
J gene: TRBJ1-1
V gene: TRBV7-9
clone size: NA

CDR3 DNA: TGTGCCAGCAGCCCGAGGTCCCTCGGACAGATCATCAATCAGCCCCAGCATTTT
CDR3 protein: CASSPRSLGQIINQPQHF
D gene: NA
J gene: TRBJ1-5
V gene: TRBV28
clone size: NA

CDR3 DNA: TGCGCCAGCAGCCGTGGGACTAGCGGGGGTCCGTATCAAGAGACCCAGTACTTC
CDR3 protein: CASSRGTSGGPYQETQYF
D gene: TRBD2
J gene: TRBJ2-5
V gene: TRBV4-3
clone size: few

CDR3 DNA: TGCGCCAGCAGCCTGGGACAGGGGGCGCCAGGCGGGGAGCTGTTTTTT
CDR3 protein: CASSLGQGAPGGELFF
D gene: TRBD1
J gene: TRBJ2-2
V gene: TRBV4-1
clone size: NA

CDR3 DNA: TGTGCCAGTAACTCAATGATGAGCTCTGGAAACACCATATATTTT
CDR3 protein: CASNSMMSSGNTIYF
D gene: NA
J gene: TRBJ1-3
V gene: TRBV19
clone size: NA